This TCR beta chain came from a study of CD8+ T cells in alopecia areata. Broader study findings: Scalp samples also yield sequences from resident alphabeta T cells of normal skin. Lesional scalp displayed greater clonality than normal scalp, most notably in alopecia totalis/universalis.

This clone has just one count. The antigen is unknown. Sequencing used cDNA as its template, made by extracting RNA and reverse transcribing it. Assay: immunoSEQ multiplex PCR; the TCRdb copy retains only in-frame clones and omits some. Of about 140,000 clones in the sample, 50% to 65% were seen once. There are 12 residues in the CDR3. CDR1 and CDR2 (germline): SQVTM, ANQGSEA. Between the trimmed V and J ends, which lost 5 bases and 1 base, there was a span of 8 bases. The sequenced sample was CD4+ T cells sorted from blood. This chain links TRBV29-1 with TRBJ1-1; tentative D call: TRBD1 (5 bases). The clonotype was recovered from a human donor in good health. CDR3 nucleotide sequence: TGCAGCGTTCTGACAGCGAACACTGAAGCTTTCTTT. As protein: CSVLTANTEAFF.